The present entry profiles one TCR beta chain with its context. Its antigen is undetermined. The same CDR3 also results from other DNA sequences found in this sample. These data originate in a study of shared clonotypes between healthy human individuals. Sequencing was performed with immunoSEQ multiplex PCR; in TCRdb, only in-frame clones are kept and a portion is missing. The table lists roughly 1,500,000 clones, less than 99% of them singletons. Study-wide results and limits: Naive CD4 clonotypes were shared across a few donors at around 5.4%.

V was clipped by 6 bases and J by 4 bases; unmatched bases: 6. CDR1 MNHNS and CDR2 SASEGT come from the germline V gene. The CDR3 has 14 residues. The chain employs TRBV6-1 and TRBJ2-7; 10 nucleotides match TRBD1. Sequenced: naive CD4+ T cells sorted from blood. Subset noted: CD45RA+ positively selected. The TCR was taken from a man in his thirties or forties in good health. CDR3 in amino acids: CASRAGTGVYEQYF. CDR3 in DNA: TGTGCCAGCAGAGCCGGGACAGGGGTATACGAGCAGTACTTC.